This TCR beta chain was sequenced for a study of blood T cell repertoires in COVID-19. Study at large: T cells, B-cell-depleted T cells, or PBMCs supplied cDNA or gDNA.

V was trimmed by 5 bases and J by 0 bases, leaving 20 bases between them. Germline V gives CDR1 SGHRS, CDR2 YFSETQ. This CDR3 is built from 18 residues. Measured with immunoSEQ multiplex PCR; TCRdb has only the in-frame clones, and not every one. This sample has fewer than 300,000 clones, with around 89% found just once. The source of this sequence is a woman aged 40 to 50 who had recovered from COVID-19. Sequences were obtained from peripheral blood. The chain has TRBV5-1 and TRBJ1-4, with D possibly TRBD1 on 6 matching bases. The CDR3 coding sequence is TGCGCCAGCAGACCCCGAGGGGGGGCGATCCCAACTAATGAAAAACTGTTTTTT. Residues: CASRPRGGAIPTNEKLFF.